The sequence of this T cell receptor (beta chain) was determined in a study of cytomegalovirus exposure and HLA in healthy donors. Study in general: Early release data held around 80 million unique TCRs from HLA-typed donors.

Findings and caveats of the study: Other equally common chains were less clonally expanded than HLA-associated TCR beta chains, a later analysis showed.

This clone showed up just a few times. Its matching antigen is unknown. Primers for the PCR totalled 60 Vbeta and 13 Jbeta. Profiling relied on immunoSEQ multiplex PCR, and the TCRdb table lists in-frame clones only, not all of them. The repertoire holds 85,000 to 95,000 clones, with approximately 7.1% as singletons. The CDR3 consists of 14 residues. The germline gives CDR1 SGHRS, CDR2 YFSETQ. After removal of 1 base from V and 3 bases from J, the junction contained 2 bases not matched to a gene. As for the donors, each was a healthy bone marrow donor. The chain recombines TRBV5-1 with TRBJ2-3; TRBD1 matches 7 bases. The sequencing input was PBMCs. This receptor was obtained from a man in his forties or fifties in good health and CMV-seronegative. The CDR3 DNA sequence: TGCGCCAGCAGCTTGTCACAGGGGACAGATACGCAGTATTTT. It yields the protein CASSLSQGTDTQYF.